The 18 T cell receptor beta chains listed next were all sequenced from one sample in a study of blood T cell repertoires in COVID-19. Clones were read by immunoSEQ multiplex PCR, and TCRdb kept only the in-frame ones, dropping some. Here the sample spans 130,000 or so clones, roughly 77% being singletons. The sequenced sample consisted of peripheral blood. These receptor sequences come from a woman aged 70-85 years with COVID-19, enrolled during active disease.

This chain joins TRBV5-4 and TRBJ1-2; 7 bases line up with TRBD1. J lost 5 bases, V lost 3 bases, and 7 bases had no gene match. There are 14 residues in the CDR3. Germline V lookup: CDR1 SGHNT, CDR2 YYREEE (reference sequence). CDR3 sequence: CASSSTQGKYGYTF. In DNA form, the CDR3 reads TGTGCCAGCAGCTCGACACAGGGGAAATATGGCTACACCTTC.

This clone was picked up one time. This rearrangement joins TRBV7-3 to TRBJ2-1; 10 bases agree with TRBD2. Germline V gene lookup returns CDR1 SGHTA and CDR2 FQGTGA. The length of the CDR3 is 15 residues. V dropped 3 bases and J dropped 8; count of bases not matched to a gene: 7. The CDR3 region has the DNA TGTGCCAGCAGCTTGACAGCGGGGGGGCCTCATGAGCAGTTCTTC. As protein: CASSLTAGGPHEQFF.

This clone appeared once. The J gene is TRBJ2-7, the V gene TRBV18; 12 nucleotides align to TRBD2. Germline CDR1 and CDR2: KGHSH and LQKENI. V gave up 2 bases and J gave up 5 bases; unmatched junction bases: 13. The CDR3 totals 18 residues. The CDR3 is CASSPFGLAGPQGDEQYF. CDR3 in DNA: TGTGCCAGCTCACCATTCGGACTAGCGGGGCCGCAAGGCGACGAGCAGTACTTC.

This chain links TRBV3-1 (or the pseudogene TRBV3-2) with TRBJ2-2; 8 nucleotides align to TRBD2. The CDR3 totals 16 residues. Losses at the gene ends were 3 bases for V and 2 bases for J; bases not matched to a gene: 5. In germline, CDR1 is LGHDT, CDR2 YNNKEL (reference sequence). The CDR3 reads CASSHKAGANTGELFF. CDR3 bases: TGTGCCAGCAGCCACAAAGCGGGGGCCAACACCGGGGAGCTGTTTTTT.

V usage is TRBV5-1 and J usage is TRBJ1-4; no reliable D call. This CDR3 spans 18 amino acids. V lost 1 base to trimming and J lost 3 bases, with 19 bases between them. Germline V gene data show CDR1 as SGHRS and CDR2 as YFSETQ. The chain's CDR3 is CASSLNPGGGRSNEKLFF. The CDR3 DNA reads TGCGCCAGCAGCTTGAACCCGGGTGGCGGCAGATCTAATGAAAAACTGTTTTTT.

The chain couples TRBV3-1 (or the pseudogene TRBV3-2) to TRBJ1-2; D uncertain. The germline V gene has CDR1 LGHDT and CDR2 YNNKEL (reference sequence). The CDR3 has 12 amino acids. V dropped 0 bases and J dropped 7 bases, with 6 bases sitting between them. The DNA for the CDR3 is TGTGCCAGCAGCCAAGATTCCCTTGGCTACACCTTC. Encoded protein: CASSQDSLGYTF.

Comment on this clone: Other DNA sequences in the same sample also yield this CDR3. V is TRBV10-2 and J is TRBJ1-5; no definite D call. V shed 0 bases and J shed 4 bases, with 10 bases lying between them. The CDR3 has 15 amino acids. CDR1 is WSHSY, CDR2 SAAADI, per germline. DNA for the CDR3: TGCGCCAGCAGTGAGTCGGGCGGGCCTAATCAGCCCCAGCATTTT. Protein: CASSESGGPNQPQHF.

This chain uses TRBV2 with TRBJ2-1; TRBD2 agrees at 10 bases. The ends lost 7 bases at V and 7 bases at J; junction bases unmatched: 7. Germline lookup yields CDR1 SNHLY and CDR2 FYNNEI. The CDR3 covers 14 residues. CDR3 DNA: TGTGCCAGCAACCGACTAGCGGGTGTAAATGAGCAGTTCTTC. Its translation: CASNRLAGVNEQFF.

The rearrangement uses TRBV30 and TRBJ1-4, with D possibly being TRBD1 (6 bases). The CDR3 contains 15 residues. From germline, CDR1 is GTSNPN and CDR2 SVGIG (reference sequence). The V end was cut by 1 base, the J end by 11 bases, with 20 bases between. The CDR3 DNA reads TGTGCCTGGAGTGGAGGGGGGGGCTTTATGGTGAAACTGTTTTTT. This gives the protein CAWSGGGGFMVKLFF.

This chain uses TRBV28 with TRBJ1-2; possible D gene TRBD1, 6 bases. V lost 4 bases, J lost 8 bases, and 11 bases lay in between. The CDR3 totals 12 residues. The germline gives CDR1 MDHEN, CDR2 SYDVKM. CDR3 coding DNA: TGTGCCAGCAGTTCTCACAGGGTAGGCTACACCTTC. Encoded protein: CASSSHRVGYTF.

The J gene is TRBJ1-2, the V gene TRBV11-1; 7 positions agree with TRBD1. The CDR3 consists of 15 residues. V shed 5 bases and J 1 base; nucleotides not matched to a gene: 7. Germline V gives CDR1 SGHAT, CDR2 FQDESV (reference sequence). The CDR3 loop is CASSHGTVDNYGYTF. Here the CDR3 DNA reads TGTGCCAGCAGCCATGGGACAGTTGATAACTATGGCTACACCTTC.

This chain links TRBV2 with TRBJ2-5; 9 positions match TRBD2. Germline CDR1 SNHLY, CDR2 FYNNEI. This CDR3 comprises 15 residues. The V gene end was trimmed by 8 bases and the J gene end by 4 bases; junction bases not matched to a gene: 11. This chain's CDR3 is CASRRGLAAGETQYF. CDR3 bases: TGTGCCAGCCGGCGGGGACTAGCAGCAGGAGAGACCCAGTACTTC.

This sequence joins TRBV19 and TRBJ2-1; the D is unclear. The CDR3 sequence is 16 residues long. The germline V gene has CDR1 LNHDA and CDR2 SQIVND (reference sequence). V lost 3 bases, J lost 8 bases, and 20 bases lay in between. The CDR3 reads CASSIDASYRGDEQFF. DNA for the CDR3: TGTGCCAGTAGTATCGACGCCAGCTACCGAGGCGATGAGCAGTTCTTC.

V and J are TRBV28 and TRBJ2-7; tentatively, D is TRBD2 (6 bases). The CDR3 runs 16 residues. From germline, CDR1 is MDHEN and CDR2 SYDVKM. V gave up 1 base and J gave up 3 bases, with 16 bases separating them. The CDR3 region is CASSLSFGTQSYEQYF. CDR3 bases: TGTGCCAGCAGTTTATCATTCGGGACTCAGAGCTACGAGCAGTACTTC.

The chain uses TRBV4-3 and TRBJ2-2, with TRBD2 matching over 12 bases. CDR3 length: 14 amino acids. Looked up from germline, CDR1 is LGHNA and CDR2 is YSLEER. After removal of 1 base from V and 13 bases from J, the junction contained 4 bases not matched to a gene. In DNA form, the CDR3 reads TGCGCCAGCAGCCAAGTGAGGGGACTAGCGGGGCTGTTTTTT. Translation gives CASSQVRGLAGLFF.

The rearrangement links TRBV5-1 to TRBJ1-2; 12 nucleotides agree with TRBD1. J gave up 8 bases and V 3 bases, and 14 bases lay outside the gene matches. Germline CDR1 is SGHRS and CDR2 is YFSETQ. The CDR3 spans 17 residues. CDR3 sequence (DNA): TGCGCCAGCAGCTCCCTCGGGGGACAGGGGGCTAACGGCGGCTACACCTTC. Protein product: CASSSLGGQGANGGYTF.

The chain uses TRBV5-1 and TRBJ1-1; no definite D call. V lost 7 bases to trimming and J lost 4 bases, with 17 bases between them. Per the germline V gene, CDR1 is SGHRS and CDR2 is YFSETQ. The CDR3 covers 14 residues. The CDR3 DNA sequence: TGCGCCAGCCGGAAGGAGGGATCTAGCACTGAAGCTTTCTTT. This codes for CASRKEGSSTEAFF.

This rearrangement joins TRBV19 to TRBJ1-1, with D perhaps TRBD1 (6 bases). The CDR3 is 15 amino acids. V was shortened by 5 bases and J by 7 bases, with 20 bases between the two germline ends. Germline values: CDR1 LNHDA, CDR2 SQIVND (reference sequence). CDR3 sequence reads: CASSPLSGGRDEAFF. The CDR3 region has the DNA TGTGCCAGTAGTCCTTTGTCGGGGGGCAGGGATGAAGCTTTCTTT.